The 3 T cell receptor beta chains below were found in one sample sequenced in a study of shared clonotypes between healthy human individuals. Generated by immunoSEQ multiplex PCR, the TCRdb table keeps only in-frame clones and is missing some. Here the sample spans 90,000 to 120,000 clones, 68% being singletons. The sequencing sample was made of memory CD8+ T cells sorted from blood. Subset here: CD45RO+ cells pooled with CCR7-negative TemRA cells. The receptors stem from a woman younger than 45 in good health.

The chain links TRBV6-5 to TRBJ1-2; no firm D call. CDR1 MNHEY and CDR2 SVGAGI come from the germline V gene. Trimming took 0 bases from V and 8 from J, leaving 10 bases between them. The CDR3 extends over 13 amino acids. CDR3: CASSYSSQTGYTF. The CDR3 DNA reads TGTGCCAGCAGTTACTCCTCTCAGACGGGCTACACCTTC.

Many counts were recorded for this clone. Within the sample, other DNA sequences also encode this same CDR3. The chain links TRBV15 to TRBJ1-4; D might be TRBD1 (5 bases). Per the germline V gene, CDR1 is LNHNV and CDR2 is YYDKDF (reference sequence). V was clipped by 1 base and J by 4 bases, with 7 bases between them. CDR3 length equals 14 residues. DNA of the CDR3: TGTGCCACCAGCAGAGGGCAGGGTAATGAAAAACTGTTTTTT. This translates into CATSRGQGNEKLFF.

V is TRBV28 and J is TRBJ2-1; D is ambiguous. Germline CDR1 and CDR2: MDHEN and SYDVKM. Deletions cut 6 bases from V and 10 bases from J, with 16 bases between. The CDR3 extends over 13 amino acids. The CDR3 loop reads CASSRVSTREQFF. CDR3 coding DNA: TGTGCCAGCAGCCGGGTTTCAACGCGAGAGCAGTTCTTC.